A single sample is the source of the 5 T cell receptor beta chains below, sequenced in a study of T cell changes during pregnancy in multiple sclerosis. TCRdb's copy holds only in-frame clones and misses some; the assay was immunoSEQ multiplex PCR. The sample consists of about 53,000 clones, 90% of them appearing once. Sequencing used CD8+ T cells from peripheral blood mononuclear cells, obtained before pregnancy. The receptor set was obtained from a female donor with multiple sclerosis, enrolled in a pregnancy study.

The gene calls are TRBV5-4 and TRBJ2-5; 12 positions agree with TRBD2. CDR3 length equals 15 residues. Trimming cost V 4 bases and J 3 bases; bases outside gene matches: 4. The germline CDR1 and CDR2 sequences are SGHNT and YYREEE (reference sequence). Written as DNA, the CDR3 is TGTGCCAGCAGCCGACTAGCGGGGGACGAAGAGACCCAGTACTTC. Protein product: CASSRLAGDEETQYF.

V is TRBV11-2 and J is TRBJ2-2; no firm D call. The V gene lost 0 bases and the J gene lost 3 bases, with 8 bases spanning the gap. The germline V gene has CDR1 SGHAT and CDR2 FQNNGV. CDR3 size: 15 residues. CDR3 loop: CASSLDRGYTGELFF. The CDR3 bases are TGTGCCAGCAGCTTAGATCGAGGATACACCGGGGAGCTGTTTTTT.

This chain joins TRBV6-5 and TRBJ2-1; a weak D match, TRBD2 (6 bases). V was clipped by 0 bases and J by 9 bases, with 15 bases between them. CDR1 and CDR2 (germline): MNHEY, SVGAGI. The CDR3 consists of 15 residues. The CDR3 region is CASSYSTSSEGEQFF. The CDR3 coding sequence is TGTGCCAGCAGTTACTCTACTAGCTCGGAGGGTGAGCAGTTCTTC.

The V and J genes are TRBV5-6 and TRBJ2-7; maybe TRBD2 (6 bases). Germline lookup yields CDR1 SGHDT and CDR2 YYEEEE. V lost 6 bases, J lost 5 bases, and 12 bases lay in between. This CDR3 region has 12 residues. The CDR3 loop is CASTLGGHEQYF. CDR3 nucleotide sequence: TGTGCCAGCACTCTGGGGGGTCACGAGCAGTACTTC. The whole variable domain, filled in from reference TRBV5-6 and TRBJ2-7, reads DAGVTQSPTHLIKTRGQQVTLRCSPKSGHDTVSWYQQALGQGPQFIFQYYEEEERQRGNFPDRFSGHQFPNYSSELNVNALLLGDSALYLCASTLGGHEQYFGPGTRLTVT.

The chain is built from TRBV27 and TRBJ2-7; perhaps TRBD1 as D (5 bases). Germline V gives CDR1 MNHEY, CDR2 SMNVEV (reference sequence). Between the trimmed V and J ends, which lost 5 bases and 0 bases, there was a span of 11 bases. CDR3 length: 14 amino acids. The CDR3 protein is CASSTGQGSYEQYF. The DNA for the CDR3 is TGTGCCAGCAGTACCGGCCAGGGCTCCTACGAGCAGTACTTC.